This passage covers 10 T cell receptor beta chains from one sample sequenced in a study of blood T cells in healthy people across ages. Sample-barcoded 5' priming and a J-beta primer mix drove a second PCR of roughly 6 to 12 cycles. MiXCR was run by TCRdb on the 5' RACE reads, yielding one entry per CDR3 protein. The repertoire includes hundreds of thousands of distinct CDR3 sequences, 32% of them detected once, and roughly 15% sits in the top ten. The sequenced sample was blood. These receptors originate from a woman aged 80 or over in good health.

This chain links TRBV28 with TRBJ1-5, with 7 bases identical to TRBD1. Per the germline V gene, CDR1 is MDHEN and CDR2 is SYDVKM. This CDR3 contains 13 residues. Trimming took 6 bases from V and 6 from J; bases not matched to a gene: 5. CDR3 sequence reads: CASSAGGLQPQHF. The CDR3 DNA reads as TGTGCCAGCAGCGCAGGGGGGCTTCAGCCCCAGCATTTT.

The chain carries TRBV7-2 and TRBJ2-4; D is ambiguous. Per the germline V gene, CDR1 is SGHTA and CDR2 is FQGNSA. Trimming shortened V by 5 bases and J by 3 bases, and 8 bases separated the two germline ends. The CDR3 runs 13 residues. Here the CDR3 DNA reads TGTGCCAGCAGCGTGACTGTCAAAAACATTCAGTACTTC. Its translation is CASSVTVKNIQYF.

The chain has TRBV6-5 and TRBJ2-5; 10 bases are shared with TRBD1. CDR1 is MNHEY and CDR2 is SVGAGI in the germline V gene. The CDR3 contains 13 residues. V trimming: 3 bases; J trimming: 11 bases; junction bases outside the gene matches: 6. The CDR3 loop is CASSYDRGLGQYF. For the CDR3, the DNA is TGTGCCAGCAGTTATGACAGGGGGCTAGGGCAGTACTTC.

This clonotype was observed a few times. The chain carries TRBV14 and TRBJ1-1; maybe TRBD1 (5 bases). Germline values: CDR1 SGHDN, CDR2 FVKESK. There are 15 residues in the CDR3. Trimming removed 4 bases at V and 0 bases at J, with 12 bases between. CDR3 coding DNA: TGTGCCAGCAGCCCTCTGGGGGGGGTGAACACTGAAGCTTTCTTT. Protein sequence: CASSPLGGVNTEAFF.

This clonotype has just a few counts. V and J are TRBV5-1 and TRBJ2-2, with no clear D. The CDR3 has 14 amino acids. The germline V gene encodes CDR1 SGHRS and CDR2 YFSETQ. V was clipped by 2 bases and J by 2 bases, with 7 bases between them. The CDR3 sequence is CASSFPDNTGELFF. DNA for the CDR3: TGCGCCAGCAGCTTCCCGGATAACACCGGGGAGCTGTTTTTT.

This clonotype appeared many times. The J gene is TRBJ2-7, the V gene TRBV20-1; no clear D gene. The CDR3 has 13 residues. Between the trimmed V and J ends, which lost 0 bases and 6 bases, there was a span of 12 bases. Germline V lookup: CDR1 DFQATT, CDR2 SNEGSKA (reference sequence). CDR3 sequence: CSARDDLRGEQYF. The DNA of the CDR3 is TGCAGTGCTAGAGACGACCTCCGTGGCGAGCAGTACTTC.

A few counts support this clonotype. The gene calls are TRBV4-2 and TRBJ1-4; 8 nucleotides align to TRBD1. Germline assignment: CDR1 LGHNA and CDR2 YNFKEQ. Unmatched junction bases numbered 6, after V lost 8 bases and J lost 4 bases. The CDR3 sequence is 14 residues long. CDR3 nucleotide sequence: TGTGCCAGCCGTCCTGACAGGGGTAATGAAAAACTGTTTTTT. Encoded protein: CASRPDRGNEKLFF.

This clonotype has at least ten counts. The rearrangement joins TRBV3-1 to TRBJ2-1; D remains unclear. The CDR3 has 14 residues. Germline values: CDR1 LGHDT, CDR2 YNNKEL (reference sequence). Trimming took 1 base from V and 9 from J, leaving 13 bases between them. CDR3 nucleotides: TGTGCCAGCAGCCAAGGGGCCTTGAGGAGTGAGCAGTTCTTC. Its protein product is CASSQGALRSEQFF.

For this clonotype: This may be a read error, as it is one base from a much larger clone. V and J are TRBV7-2 and TRBJ2-1; 9 bases are shared with TRBD2. The DNA end lines up better with TRBJ2-7; the J call may be wrong. Germline lookup yields CDR1 SGHTA and CDR2 FQGNSA. The CDR3 is 15 residues long. The CDR3 sequence is CASSLPGLAYNEQYF. Written as DNA, the CDR3 is TGTGCCAGCAGCTTACCGGGACTAGCCTACAATGAGCAGTACTTC.

This clonotype was observed at least ten times. This chain joins TRBV6-2 or TRBV6-3 and TRBJ1-2; 9 nucleotides agree with TRBD1. This CDR3 has 14 amino acids. The germline CDR1 and CDR2 sequences are MNHEY and SVGEGT. The junction had 2 bases not matched to a gene; V was cut back by 2 bases and J by 4 bases. The CDR3 nucleotides are TGTGCCAGCAGTTACGGGACAGGGACCTATGGCTACACCTTC. Amino acids: CASSYGTGTYGYTF.